Included here is one T cell receptor (beta chain) sequence, with context. The data are from a study of cytomegalovirus exposure and HLA in healthy donors. About the research overall: Among the 400 or so donors who were genotyped, about 80% fell in the genetic ancestry cluster that is associated with self-reported Caucasian donors.

The PCR employed 60 Vbeta primers together with 13 Jbeta primers. TCRdb keeps only in-frame clones here, not all; method: immunoSEQ multiplex PCR. The profile shows over 70,000 clones, 65% to 75% of them singletons. Losses at the gene ends were 5 bases for V and 0 bases for J; bases not matched to a gene: 6. Germline CDR1 and CDR2: SGHNT and YYREEE (reference sequence). This CDR3 region has 15 residues. The clonotype originates from a man between 25 and 39 years old in good health and CMV-seropositive. The rearrangement uses TRBV5-4 and TRBJ2-7, with TRBD2 matching over 9 bases. Sequencing was done on a sample of PBMCs. For the CDR3, the DNA is TGTGCCAGCAGTTACGAGCGGGAGGCCTCCTACGAGCAGTACTTC. The encoded protein is CASSYEREASYEQYF.